A single sample is the source of the 13 T cell receptor beta chains below, sequenced in a study of T cells in Graves' hyperthyroidism and ophthalmopathy. Amplification targeted TCR beta CDR3 regions from RNA transcripts. When the TCR CDR3 underwent first-round RT-PCR, the HTBI primer set was used. TCRdb redid the calling of the multiplex PCR reads with MiXCR, one entry per CDR3 protein. The sample lists hundreds of thousands of distinct CDR3 sequences; around 15% were seen once. The material sequenced was blood. These receptors originate from a woman aged 40-49 years with Graves' ophthalmopathy.

This clonotype was observed at least ten times. V is TRBV4-1 and J is TRBJ1-1, with D possibly being TRBD1 (5 bases). Trimming left V 1 base short and J 9 bases short, with 18 bases between. CDR1 is MGHRA, CDR2 YSYEKL, per germline. This CDR3 has 15 amino acids. CDR3 in amino acids: CASSQGQGPVGKAFF. As DNA, the CDR3 is TGCGCCAGCAGCCAAGGTCAGGGCCCGGTGGGGAAAGCTTTCTTT.

V and J are TRBV20-1 and TRBJ2-7, with TRBD2 matching 13 bases. V lost 6 bases to trimming and J lost 2 bases; unmatched junction nucleotides: 7. This CDR3 has 15 residues. Germline loops: CDR1 DFQATT, CDR2 SNEGSKA (reference sequence). The CDR3 is CSAFGLAGVTYEQYF. In DNA, the CDR3 is TGCAGTGCCTTCGGACTAGCGGGAGTTACCTACGAGCAGTACTTC.

This clonotype was seen many times. The chain combines TRBV7-9 with TRBJ1-1; 8 bases agree with TRBD1. The V gene's germline CDR1 is SEHNR and CDR2 FQNEAQ (reference sequence). The CDR3 has 13 amino acids. The V segment lost 5 bases and the J segment 5 bases; nucleotides outside the gene matches: 4. The CDR3 region has the DNA TGTGCCAGCAGCGCTACAGGGGGGACTGAAGCTTTCTTT. This gives the protein CASSATGGTEAFF.

This clonotype was detected many times. The chain has TRBV6-2 or TRBV6-3 and TRBJ2-5; D remains ambiguous. Germline V gives CDR1 MNHEY, CDR2 SVGEGT. V lost 3 bases and J 5 bases, leaving 10 bases between the germline ends. The CDR3 length is 13 residues. DNA of the CDR3: TGTGCCAGCAGTTATGTCCCGCGGGAGACCCAGTACTTC. This translates into CASSYVPRETQYF.

Comment on this clonotype: At one of its ends the junction is not consistent with the germline gene, which may arise from a read error. As DNA, the CDR3 is TGTGCCTGGAGCACTGGTTGGGAGCGGGGCTATCAGCCCCGGCATTTT. This translates into CAWSTGWERGYQPRHF. The chain links TRBV30 to TRBJ1-5; TRBD1 is a possible D gene (5 bases). CDR3 length equals 16 residues. CDR1 GTSNPN and CDR2 SVGIG come from the germline V gene (reference sequence).

This clonotype occurred many times. The chain employs TRBV20-1 and TRBJ2-5; no clear D gene. CDR1 and CDR2 (germline): DFQATT, SNEGSKA (reference sequence). V was shortened by 2 bases and J by 0 bases, with 7 bases between the two germline ends. This CDR3 is built from 13 residues. CDR3: CSARRPYQETQYF. CDR3 DNA sequence: TGCAGTGCTAGACGTCCGTACCAAGAGACCCAGTACTTC.

This clonotype appeared many times. This rearrangement joins TRBV29-1 to TRBJ1-2, with 9 bases identical to TRBD1. V was pared by 4 bases and J by 8 bases, with 11 bases of the junction left unmatched. Germline V gives CDR1 SQVTM, CDR2 ANQGSEA. The CDR3 is made up of 14 amino acids. CDR3 protein: CSVGWTGDLGGYTF. In DNA, the CDR3 is TGCAGCGTTGGATGGACAGGGGACCTTGGGGGCTACACCTTC.

This clonotype was detected ten times or more. V and J are TRBV20-1 and TRBJ1-2, with unresolved D. V was cut by 0 bases and J by 4 bases, with 12 bases left in between. Germline V lookup: CDR1 DFQATT, CDR2 SNEGSKA (reference sequence). The CDR3 length is 14 residues. CDR3 in amino acids: CSARDLGSIYGYTF. The CDR3 nucleotides read TGCAGTGCTAGAGATTTGGGGAGTATCTATGGCTACACCTTC.

The sample holds many counts of this clonotype. The chain employs TRBV27 and TRBJ1-6, with D perhaps matching TRBD1 (5 bases). V lost 6 bases to trimming and J lost 7 bases, with 16 bases between them. The CDR3 has 15 amino acids. CDR1 and CDR2 (germline): MNHEY, SMNVEV (reference sequence). CDR3 in DNA: TGTGCCAGCAGAATAACTGTCCAGGGAAATTCACCCCTCCACTTT. It is translated as CASRITVQGNSPLHF.

This clonotype was observed a handful of times. Its ends do not fully match the called genes, so a read error is possible. This chain uses TRBV28 with TRBJ1-1; perhaps TRBD1 as D (5 bases). The germline V gene has CDR1 MDHEN and CDR2 SYDVKM. The CDR3 contains 13 residues. The chain's CDR3 is CASGLGAALEAFF. The CDR3, as DNA: TGTGCCAGCGGTTTAGGGGCGGCACTTGAAGCTTTCTTT. Filled out from reference TRBV28 and TRBJ1-1, the complete variable domain reads DVKVTQSSRYLVKRTGEKVFLECVQDMDHENMFWYRQDPGLGLRLIYFSYDVKMKEKGDIPEGYSVSREKKERFSLILESASTNQTSMYLCASGLGAALEAFFGQGTRLTVV.

The chain has TRBV30 and TRBJ2-2; tentative D call: TRBD2 (6 bases). V lost 2 bases, J lost 8 bases, and 9 bases lay in between. Germline V gives CDR1 GTSNPN, CDR2 SVGIG (reference sequence). The CDR3 is made up of 12 amino acids. The CDR3 sequence: CAWSPLAGELFF. The CDR3 DNA sequence: TGTGCCTGGAGTCCGCTAGCGGGGGAGCTGTTTTTT.

This clonotype was counted between two and nine times. This rearrangement joins TRBV7-9 to TRBJ2-5, with 7 bases matching TRBD2. V shed 4 bases, J shed 2 bases, and the junction held 7 bases outside the gene matches. Germline assignment: CDR1 SEHNR and CDR2 FQNEAQ (reference sequence). The length of the CDR3 is 15 residues. CDR3 loop: CASSSPASGQETQYF. In DNA form, the CDR3 reads TGTGCCAGCAGCTCCCCGGCTAGCGGACAAGAGACCCAGTACTTC.

This clonotype came up many times. The rearrangement joins TRBV28 to TRBJ2-7; 9 positions agree with TRBD1. The trim removed 10 bases at V and 3 bases at J, leaving 4 bases unmatched. The CDR3 runs 12 residues. CDR1 MDHEN and CDR2 SYDVKM come from the germline V gene. The CDR3 DNA follows: TGTGCCATACAGGGGGCTGGCTACGAGCAGTACTTC. Its protein product is CAIQGAGYEQYF.